The clone carrying this T cell receptor (beta chain) was observed once. Its antigen is currently unknown. Random hexamers were used to reverse transcribe the RNA input (roughly 0.5 to 1 ug). Across 54 Vbeta and 13 Jbeta, TCR beta CDR3 was amplified with immunoSEQ multiplex PCR. TCRdb independently ran MiXCR on the immunoSEQ multiplex PCR reads; one entry per CDR3 protein. Of around 79,000 distinct CDR3 sequences detected, approximately 94% appear once; the ten largest clones hold about 0.47%. The entry originates in a study of CD8 T cells in Susac syndrome. Across the study: Patients with Susac syndrome were therapy-naive, on corticosteroids, or on intravenous immunoglobulin alone at blood draw. Notes on the study in general: There were around 15 Susac-specific public clones in total CD8+ repertoires and a few in CD8+ TEMRA repertoires.

Negative isolation yielded the CD8+ and CD4+ T cells, while FACS enriched the TEMRA cells. Trimming removed 3 bases at V and 2 bases at J, with 5 bases between. The CDR3 runs to 13 residues. This rearrangement joins TRBV12-3 or TRBV12-4 to TRBJ1-5; D call uncertain. The sample taken for sequencing was CD8+ T cells from PBMCs. The clonotype was recovered from a human donor with Susac syndrome. CDR3 sequence: CASSFIGNQPQHF. DNA of the CDR3: TGTGCCAGCAGTTTCATCGGCAATCAGCCCCAGCATTTT.